The rows below give T cell receptor beta chains drawn from one sample of a study of spatial heterogeneity in lung cancer. TCRdb independently ran MiXCR on the 5' RACE reads; one entry per CDR3 protein. In the table there are about 92,000 distinct CDR3 sequences, approximately 12% of which are singletons. The sequenced sample was PBMCs, obtained at surgery. The receptors come from a male donor with early-stage non-small cell lung cancer. Both conserved end residues are part of each CDR3.

V gene	J gene	CDR3 protein
TRBV4-1	TRBJ2-2	CASSQDWGDTGELFF
TRBV3-1	TRBJ2-4	CASSRPGQNIQYF
TRBV5-1	TRBJ1-1	CASSLDSGTEAFF
TRBV20-1	TRBJ2-1	CSAVVAGDVDEQFF
TRBV27	TRBJ2-2	CASAWGGTGELFF
TRBV7-2	TRBJ2-5	CASSSSGYETQYF
TRBV5-1	TRBJ1-1	CASSTGGETEAFF
TRBV12-3/TRBV12-4	TRBJ1-4	CASSWGDTKLFF
TRBV27	TRBJ2-3	CASRVAGGRNTQYF
TRBV29-1	TRBJ2-5	CSVEGFRDTLETQYF
TRBV7-2	TRBJ2-5	CASSSSTGGGGETQYF
TRBV7-2	TRBJ2-5	CASSFHPRDSETQYF
TRBV19	TRBJ1-2	CASSITGAYYGYTF
TRBV10-3	TRBJ2-3	CAISGGRRTDTQYF
TRBV7-9	TRBJ2-5	CASSLVRTGRETQYF
TRBV20-1	TRBJ2-4	CSPSMGNIQYF
TRBV9	TRBJ2-7	CASSVGTGHPYEQYF
TRBV7-6	TRBJ1-6	CASSPRTGRNSPLHF
TRBV7-9	TRBJ2-2	CASSSDRDRTGELFF
TRBV7-6	TRBJ2-1	CASSQARYNEQFF
TRBV5-4	TRBJ2-2	CASSARGTGELFF
TRBV7-2	TRBJ1-6	CASSLVRTDSPLHF
TRBV6-5	TRBJ2-7	CASSYSAQGANYEQYF
TRBV12-3/TRBV12-4	TRBJ1-2	CASSLTGRDGYTF
TRBV6-2/TRBV6-3	TRBJ2-2	CASSYFSDGELFF
TRBV24-1	TRBJ2-2	CATSAPDRRGTGELFF
TRBV29-1	TRBJ2-7	CSGGEADEQYF
TRBV20-1	TRBJ2-3	CSAKNLLGDTQYF
TRBV6-1	TRBJ2-7	CASSGAGGYEQYF
TRBV5-1	TRBJ2-5	CASSFGGYQETQYF
TRBV7-2	TRBJ1-6	CASSSDGYNSPLHF
TRBV18	TRBJ2-1	CASSPRGGQSYNEQFF
TRBV5-4	TRBJ1-2	CASSSYQGAYGYTF
TRBV6-1	TRBJ1-5	CASSNYRGQPQHF
TRBV7-9	TRBJ2-5	CASSFPLAGETQYF
TRBV4-2	TRBJ1-6	CASSRGQNSPLHF
TRBV6-5	TRBJ1-5	CASSYSTGARQPQHF
TRBV28	TRBJ2-7	CASRTGNVVQYF
TRBV7-9	TRBJ1-2	CASSPGEF